The 3 T cell receptor beta chains in this list originate from one sample, sequenced in a study of T cell responses to AZD1222 COVID-19 vaccine. Some clones are missing from TCRdb's copy, which holds only in-frame ones; the method was immunoSEQ multiplex PCR. The table includes 180,000 or so clones, roughly 92% detected once. Source: peripheral blood, taken on day 0 of AZD1222 vaccination. Source of these receptors: an adult in good health.

The chain joins TRBV13 to TRBJ2-7, with D perhaps matching TRBD1 (6 bases). The CDR3 runs to 14 residues. The germline V gene has CDR1 PRHDT and CDR2 FYEKMQ (reference sequence). Trimming removed 4 bases from V and 1 base from J, with 11 bases in between. DNA of the CDR3: TGTGCCAGCAGCTCGAGACAGGATTCCTACGAGCAGTACTTC. Translated, it gives CASSSRQDSYEQYF.

This clone has a single count. The chain is built from TRBV30 and TRBJ2-3; 7 bases line up with TRBD2. Germline V gives CDR1 GTSNPN, CDR2 SVGIG (reference sequence). This CDR3 contains 10 residues. The CDR3 bases are TGTGCAGTCGGGAGGGATACGCAGTATTTT. It codes for CAVGRDTQYF.

This sequence joins TRBV12-3 or TRBV12-4 and TRBJ1-2; D unclear. The CDR3 length is 11 residues. V was shortened by 6 bases and J by 6 bases, with 8 bases between the two germline ends. CDR3 sequence reads: CASSLRNGYTF. DNA of the CDR3: TGTGCCAGCAGCCTACGAAATGGCTACACCTTC.